This TCR beta chain is drawn from a study of CD4 T cells in relation to SARS-CoV-2 and coronaviruses. The unexposed donors gave CD4+ T cells in 2011-2018, prior to COVID-19. Isolation of CD4+ T cells took place after 10 days in culture. Sequencing was performed with immunoSEQ multiplex PCR; in TCRdb, only in-frame clones are kept and a portion is missing. The table records more than 20,000 clones, 76% of them present only once. Germline-derived CDR1 and CDR2 are SGHTA and FQGNSA. This CDR3 comprises 15 residues. Trimming shortened V by 5 bases and J by 5 bases, and 17 bases separated the two germline ends. With regard to this clone: Antigen unknown.

Sample: CD4+ T cells from PBMCs, cultured in vitro. The chain combines TRBV7-2 with TRBJ2-3, with a possible D match to TRBD2 (6 bases). The source of this sequence is a human donor in good health. As DNA, the CDR3 is TGTGCCAGCAGCCCGGAGGGCCTGGGAATAGATACGCAGTATTTT. Protein: CASSPEGLGIDTQYF.